Below are 7 T cell receptor beta chains sequenced from a single sample in a study of response to subunit inactivated influenza vaccine. Each CDR3 protein is one row after TCRdb ran MiXCR on the RT-PCR reads. Altogether some 600,000 distinct CDR3 sequences are present, around 13% being singletons, with the ten largest covering about 7.6%. This specimen was PBMCs from blood, taken 14 to 15 days before vaccination. These receptors were obtained from a man aged 45-65 years who received an inactivated influenza vaccine.

This clonotype was seen repeatedly, ten times or more. The genes are TRBV11-2 and TRBJ2-2, with TRBD2 identical over 9 bases. Looked up from germline, CDR1 is SGHAT and CDR2 is FQNNGV. This CDR3 region has 16 residues. The ends lost 5 bases at V and 5 bases at J; junction bases unmatched: 9. CDR3 DNA sequence: TGTGCCAGCAGCGCTGGCGGGAGGGAGTGGACCGGGGAGCTGTTTTTT. This encodes CASSAGGREWTGELFF.

There are a few counts of this clonotype. This chain connects TRBV19 to TRBJ2-4; the D gene is possibly TRBD2 (6 bases). V was pared by 6 bases and J by 10 bases, with 19 bases between. CDR1 and CDR2 (germline): LNHDA, SQIVND (reference sequence). This CDR3 comprises 14 residues. CDR3 nucleotides: TGTGCCAGTAGACCCCGGGGGAGCGGTGGGATTCAGTACTTC. It is translated as CASRPRGSGGIQYF.

This clonotype showed up many times. The chain employs TRBV18 and TRBJ2-7, with 9 bases matching TRBD1. The germline V gene encodes CDR1 KGHSH and CDR2 LQKENI. The CDR3 contains 14 residues. V shed 3 bases, J shed 7 bases, and the junction held 7 bases outside the gene matches. CDR3 nucleotides: TGTGCCAGCTCACCCGGGACAGGGTTACGGGAGCAGTACTTC. Protein: CASSPGTGLREQYF.

This clonotype was detected only a few times. V and J are TRBV4-2 and TRBJ2-2; 8 bases map to TRBD2. CDR3 length: 21 residues. Trimming cost V 2 bases and J 6 bases; bases outside gene matches: 23. Per the germline V gene, CDR1 is LGHNA and CDR2 is YNFKEQ. The CDR3 nucleotides are TGTGCCAGCAGCCAATACCAAAAGGGTTTTTCCGGGACTAGGATCCCCGGGGAGCTGTTTTTT. Translation gives CASSQYQKGFSGTRIPGELFF.

The table lists this clonotype with many counts. The CDR3 DNA reads TGTGCCAGCAGCACAGGACAGGGTCCCCACAATGAGCAGTTCTTC. It is translated as CASSTGQGPHNEQFF. The chain carries TRBV12-3 or TRBV12-4 and TRBJ2-1; 8 nucleotides align to TRBD1. This CDR3 contains 15 residues. Trimming at V came to 6 bases and at J to 5 bases, leaving 9 bases not matched to a gene.

This clonotype came up a few times. DNA for the CDR3: TGCAGCGTTGAAGATCCCAGGAACTATGGCTACACCTTC. Its protein is CSVEDPRNYGYTF. The chain joins TRBV29-1 to TRBJ1-2; D unclear. V was pared by 0 bases and J by 2 bases, with 7 bases between. The germline gives CDR1 SQVTM, CDR2 ANQGSEA. This CDR3 has 13 residues.

This clonotype was observed a few times. The chain combines TRBV6-2 or TRBV6-3 with TRBJ1-6; tentative D call: TRBD1 (5 bases). V was trimmed by 2 bases and J by 6 bases, leaving 11 bases between them. CDR3 size: 15 residues. Per germline, CDR1 MNHEY and CDR2 SVGEGT. DNA of the CDR3: TGTGCCAGCAGTTACGTGGGGCAGAGTAATTCACCCCTCCACTTT. This sequence encodes CASSYVGQSNSPLHF.